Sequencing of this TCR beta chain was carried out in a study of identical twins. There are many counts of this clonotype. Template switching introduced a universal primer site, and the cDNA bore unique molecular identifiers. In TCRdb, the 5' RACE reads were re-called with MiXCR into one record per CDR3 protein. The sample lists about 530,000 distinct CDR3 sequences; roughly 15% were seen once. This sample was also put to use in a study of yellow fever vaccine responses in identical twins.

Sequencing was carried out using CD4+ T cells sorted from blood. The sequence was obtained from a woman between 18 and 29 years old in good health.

The CDR3, as DNA: TGCGCCAGCAGCTCCAATATGAACACTGAAGCTTTCTTT. This translates into CASSSNMNTEAFF. The rearrangement links TRBV5-1 to TRBJ1-1, with D unresolved. Trimming took off 3 bases at V and 0 bases at J, with 6 bases between the two ends. The germline CDR1 and CDR2 sequences are SGHRS and YFSETQ. The CDR3 covers 13 residues.